Listed here are 26 T cell receptor beta chains from one sample, sequenced in a study of cytomegalovirus exposure and HLA in healthy donors. PCR used 60 Vbeta primers and 13 Jbeta primers. Sequenced by immunoSEQ multiplex PCR; TCRdb stores in-frame clones only, minus some. Among around 90,000 clones listed, more than 65% were seen once. Sample: PBMCs. The receptors shown here come from a man aged 30 to 45 in good health and CMV-seronegative.

CDR3 coding DNA: TGTGCCAGTAGTATTCTACAGCCGAACACCGGGGAGCTGTTTTTT. This codes for CASSILQPNTGELFF. The chain joins TRBV19 to TRBJ2-2; D uncertain. CDR3 size: 15 residues. V was clipped by 3 bases and J by 0 bases, with 8 bases between them. Germline CDR1 LNHDA, CDR2 SQIVND (reference sequence).

In its sample, this clone was seen once. The V gene is TRBV19, the J gene TRBJ1-2; D might be TRBD1 (5 bases). Germline CDR1 LNHDA, CDR2 SQIVND (reference sequence). Trimming shortened V by 5 bases and J by 0 bases, and 13 bases separated the two germline ends. The CDR3 covers 15 residues. This CDR3 is CASSAGQLANYGYTF. The CDR3 DNA follows: TGTGCCAGTAGTGCTGGACAATTAGCTAACTATGGCTACACCTTC.

This clone has a handful of counts. The CDR3 here is CASDGTTRTEAFF. The DNA of the CDR3 is TGTGCCAGCGACGGAACGACAAGAACTGAAGCTTTCTTT. This chain links TRBV7-9 with TRBJ1-1; D remains unclear. The CDR3 runs to 13 residues. Trimming pared 8 bases from V and 5 bases from J, leaving 15 bases between. Germline CDR1 reads SEHNR; CDR2 reads FQNEAQ (reference sequence).

V and J are TRBV7-2 and TRBJ2-7, with 7 positions matching TRBD1. V was pared by 5 bases and J by 2 bases, with 3 bases of the junction left unmatched. The CDR3 runs 13 residues. Germline V gene lookup returns CDR1 SGHTA and CDR2 FQGNSA. CDR3 region: CASSRQGAYEQYF. The CDR3 DNA follows: TGTGCCAGCAGCAGACAGGGAGCCTACGAGCAGTACTTC.

The chain combines TRBV7-9 with TRBJ2-5, with TRBD1 matching 7 bases. Germline V gene sequence: CDR1 SEHNR, CDR2 FQNEAQ (reference sequence). The CDR3 spans 15 residues. J lost 0 bases, V lost 3 bases, and 4 bases had no gene match. CDR3 nucleotide sequence: TGTGCCAGCAGCTTGGACAGGCCGTACCAAGAGACCCAGTACTTC. Protein: CASSLDRPYQETQYF. The full variable domain, its missing parts supplied by reference TRBV7-9 and TRBJ2-5, is DTGVSQNPRHKITKRGQNVTFRCDPISEHNRLYWYRQTLGQGPEFLTYFQNEAQLEKSRLLSDRFSAERPKGSFSTLEIQRTEQGDSAMYLCASSLDRPYQETQYFGPGTRLLVL.

The CDR3 is CASSSDYRGREQYF. The CDR3 region has the DNA TGCGCCAGCAGCTCAGATTACAGGGGGCGCGAGCAGTACTTC. This rearrangement joins TRBV5-1 to TRBJ2-7; 9 positions match TRBD1. Germline CDR1 and CDR2: SGHRS and YFSETQ. Trimming at V came to 3 bases and at J to 6 bases, leaving 7 bases not matched to a gene. The CDR3 has 14 amino acids.

The V gene is TRBV5-1, the J gene TRBJ2-3; D remains ambiguous. The CDR3 runs to 12 residues. V lost 4 bases to trimming and J lost 4 bases, with 7 bases between them. Germline CDR1 SGHRS, CDR2 YFSETQ. CDR3 in DNA: TGCGCCAGCAGCCCACGCGCAGATACGCAGTATTTT. Translating gives CASSPRADTQYF. The full variable domain, completed using reference TRBV5-1 and TRBJ2-3, is KAGVTQTPRYLIKTRGQQVTLSCSPISGHRSVSWYQQTPGQGLQFLFEYFSETQRNKGNFPGRFSGRQFSNSRSEMNVSTLELGDSALYLCASSPRADTQYFGPGTRLTVL.

This clone was found a few times. The V gene is TRBV7-6, the J gene TRBJ2-3; D is unclear. CDR1 is SGHVS, CDR2 FNYEAQ, per germline. Trimming left V 6 bases short and J 3 bases short, with 16 bases between. CDR3 length: 15 residues. CDR3 sequence (DNA): TGTGCCAGCAGTCTCTCGGGTATTCCTACAGATACGCAGTATTTT. This sequence encodes CASSLSGIPTDTQYF.

The chain joins TRBV7-6 to TRBJ2-7, with 9 positions matching TRBD2. The CDR3 is 17 residues long. Looked up from germline, CDR1 is SGHVS and CDR2 is FNYEAQ. J lost 3 bases, V lost 1 base, and 10 bases had no gene match. This CDR3 reads CASSLEGGSGGFYEQYF. The CDR3 nucleotides read TGTGCCAGCAGCTTAGAAGGGGGAAGCGGGGGGTTCTACGAGCAGTACTTC.

V usage is TRBV5-1 and J usage is TRBJ2-5; TRBD1 matches at 8 bases. Trimming took 4 bases from V and 9 from J; bases not matched to a gene: 14. Germline V gene sequence: CDR1 SGHRS, CDR2 YFSETQ. The CDR3 loop spans 15 amino acids. The CDR3 sequence is CASSRAGQARGAQYF. Here the CDR3 DNA reads TGCGCCAGCAGCCGGGCGGGACAGGCCCGCGGGGCCCAGTACTTC.

This chain connects TRBV29-1 to TRBJ2-7; 11 bases map to TRBD1. This CDR3 contains 15 residues. The trim removed 4 bases at V and 3 bases at J, leaving 8 bases unmatched. CDR1 is SQVTM, CDR2 ANQGSEA, per germline. The CDR3 sequence is CSVGVPGQGVYEQYF. The DNA of the CDR3 is TGCAGCGTTGGAGTCCCGGGACAGGGGGTCTACGAGCAGTACTTC.

This chain connects TRBV18 to TRBJ2-7; 7 nucleotides match TRBD1. Losses at the gene ends were 6 bases for V and 3 bases for J; bases not matched to a gene: 5. The CDR3 totals 13 residues. The germline V gene has CDR1 KGHSH and CDR2 LQKENI. The CDR3 nucleotides are TGTGCCAGCTCCAACGACAGGGACTACGAGCAGTACTTC. Translating gives CASSNDRDYEQYF.

This clone was found a few times. The genes are TRBV28 and TRBJ1-4; TRBD1 is a possible D gene (6 bases). This CDR3 has 15 residues. CDR1 is MDHEN, CDR2 SYDVKM, per germline. Trimming shortened V by 4 bases and J by 4 bases, and 13 bases separated the two germline ends. CDR3 loop: CASSYSGQNNEKLFF. The CDR3 DNA reads TGTGCCAGCAGTTATTCTGGACAGAATAATGAAAAACTGTTTTTT.

The V call is TRBV7-9, the J call TRBJ1-2, with D possibly matching TRBD1 (5 bases). V was shortened by 0 bases and J by 5 bases, with 10 bases between the two germline ends. Germline V gene lookup returns CDR1 SEHNR and CDR2 FQNEAQ (reference sequence). The CDR3 is made up of 14 amino acids. CDR3 residues: CASSLAAGGYGYTF. As DNA, the CDR3 is TGTGCCAGCAGCTTAGCTGCGGGGGGGTATGGCTACACCTTC.

The V and J genes are TRBV9 and TRBJ1-3, with D maybe TRBD1 (6 bases). Germline CDR1 is SGDLS and CDR2 is YYNGEE. The CDR3 has 15 amino acids. Trimming took off 3 bases at V and 0 bases at J, with 10 bases between the two ends. The CDR3 sequence: CASSGQDFSGNTIYF. In DNA form, the CDR3 reads TGTGCCAGCAGCGGACAGGATTTCTCTGGAAACACCATATATTTT.

The CDR3 reads CASTGGLYGYTF. CDR3 DNA sequence: TGTGCCAGCACGGGGGGACTCTATGGCTACACCTTC. This chain uses TRBV6-1 with TRBJ1-2, with D possibly matching TRBD1 (5 bases). The germline gives CDR1 MNHNS, CDR2 SASEGT. The CDR3 is 12 amino acids. Between the trimmed V and J ends, which lost 7 bases and 4 bases, there was a span of 10 bases.

V is TRBV7-2 and J is TRBJ2-1, with a tentative D call TRBD2 (7 bases). Germline V gene data show CDR1 as SGHTA and CDR2 as FQGNSA. Trimming took 3 bases from V and 4 from J, leaving 19 bases between them. The CDR3 runs 17 residues. The CDR3 DNA reads TGTGCCAGCAGCTTTTCGGGGGGCGGAACCGTTTACAATGAGCAGTTCTTC. It codes for CASSFSGGGTVYNEQFF.

The chain's CDR3 is CAWRGQTDTQYF. Written as DNA, the CDR3 is TGTGCCTGGAGGGGACAGACAGATACGCAGTATTTT. The chain links TRBV30 to TRBJ2-3, with 7 bases fitting TRBD1. CDR1 is GTSNPN, CDR2 SVGIG, per germline (reference sequence). V trimming: 3 bases; J trimming: 3 bases; junction bases outside the gene matches: 0. CDR3 length: 12 residues.

This clone appeared once. This chain connects TRBV7-9 to TRBJ2-1, with 8 bases that match TRBD1. CDR1 SEHNR and CDR2 FQNEAQ come from the germline V gene (reference sequence). The CDR3 loop spans 12 amino acids. V lost 5 bases and J lost 16; bases outside the gene matches: 10. The DNA for the CDR3 is TGTGCCAGCAGCCCGGGCGGGGACAGGTCTTTCTTC. It is translated as CASSPGGDRSFF.

The chain is built from TRBV11-1 and TRBJ2-1, with TRBD1 identical over 12 bases. Germline loops: CDR1 SGHAT, CDR2 FQDESV (reference sequence). CDR3 length equals 14 residues. Trimming took 5 bases from V and 8 from J; bases not matched to a gene: 4. The CDR3 DNA reads TGTGCCAGCAGCGGGGACAGGGGGCTAGATGAGCAGTTCTTC. Translated: CASSGDRGLDEQFF.

The chain has TRBV10-3 and TRBJ2-5; 8 positions agree with TRBD2. The CDR3 runs to 15 residues. Germline trimming cut 0 bases from V and 2 bases from J; bases unmatched to any gene: 2. CDR1 ENHRY and CDR2 SYGVKD come from the germline V gene. CDR3 nucleotide sequence: TGTGCCATCAGTGAGTCTGTAGCGGGGCAAGAGACCCAGTACTTC. This gives the protein CAISESVAGQETQYF.

The chain combines TRBV11-2 with TRBJ1-2; no definite D call. CDR3 size: 14 residues. With 4 bases removed from V and 0 bases from J, the gap between germline ends came to 9 bases. CDR1 and CDR2 (germline): SGHAT, FQNNGV. The CDR3 bases are TGTGCCAGCAGCTACCCCGGAGCTAACTATGGCTACACCTTC. Amino acid sequence: CASSYPGANYGYTF.

V gene TRBV5-8 combines with J gene TRBJ2-2; maybe TRBD2 (6 bases). V gave up 6 bases and J gave up 9 bases, with 15 bases separating them. The germline CDR1 and CDR2 sequences are SGHTS and YDEGEE. The CDR3 loop spans 13 amino acids. CDR3 nucleotides: TGTGCCAGCACGGGACTGAATCCTTGGGAGCTGTTTTTT. Protein: CASTGLNPWELFF. Complete variable domain (other parts from reference TRBV5-8 and TRBJ2-2): EAGVTQSPTHLIKTRGQQATLRCSPISGHTSVYWYQQALGLGLQFLLWYDEGEERNRGNFPPRFSGRQFPNYSSELNVNALELEDSALYLCASTGLNPWELFFGEGSRLTVL.

This clone showed up just a few times. The V call is TRBV20-1, the J call TRBJ1-2; perhaps TRBD1 as D (6 bases). CDR1 DFQATT and CDR2 SNEGSKA come from the germline V gene (reference sequence). V shed 1 base and J shed 8 bases, with 8 bases lying between them. The CDR3 length is 11 residues. CDR3 protein: CSARVRGGYTF. The CDR3 region has the DNA TGCAGTGCTAGAGTCAGGGGCGGCTACACCTTC.

The rearrangement uses TRBV18 and TRBJ2-3, with 11 bases lining up with TRBD2. V lost 2 bases to trimming and J lost 1 base; unmatched junction nucleotides: 2. This CDR3 is built from 16 residues. Germline-derived CDR1 and CDR2 are KGHSH and LQKENI. The CDR3 nucleotides are TGTGCCAGCTCACCAGGGACTAGCGGTGGCACAGATACGCAGTATTTT. Amino acid sequence: CASSPGTSGGTDTQYF.

V usage is TRBV10-3 and J usage is TRBJ1-1, with D perhaps matching TRBD1 (5 bases). The CDR3 is made up of 14 amino acids. CDR1 is ENHRY and CDR2 is SYGVKD in the germline V gene. The V end was cut by 4 bases, the J end by 11 bases, with 20 bases between. The CDR3 sequence is CAISVHWDSPGAFF. The CDR3 DNA follows: TGTGCCATCAGTGTTCACTGGGACTCCCCGGGGGCTTTCTTT.